The following is a T cell receptor (beta chain) sequence with its context. V was clipped by 2 bases and J by 1 base, with 12 bases between them. The V gene's germline CDR1 is SGDLS and CDR2 YYNGEE. The CDR3 contains 15 residues. The assay was immunoSEQ multiplex PCR, and TCRdb's table has in-frame clones only and misses some. This sample has 15,000 or so clones, with roughly 80% found just once. The data derive from a study of T cell changes during pregnancy in multiple sclerosis. Sequences were derived from CD8+ T cells from peripheral blood mononuclear cells, sampled in the third trimester of pregnancy. V and J are TRBV9 and TRBJ1-1, with D maybe TRBD1 (5 bases). This receptor was obtained from a female donor in good health, enrolled as a control in a pregnancy study. The CDR3 DNA reads as TGTGCCAGCAGCGTCTCCAGTACAGGGAACACTGAAGCTTTCTTT. The encoded protein is CASSVSSTGNTEAFF.